The rows below give T cell receptor beta chains drawn from one sample of a study of T cell changes during pregnancy in multiple sclerosis. Clones were sequenced by immunoSEQ multiplex PCR, and TCRdb holds only the in-frame ones, with some missing. The sample consists of roughly 30,000 clones, roughly 90% of them appearing once. The specimen comprised CD4+ T cells from peripheral blood mononuclear cells, sampled in the first trimester of pregnancy. Receptors originate from a female donor in good health, enrolled as a control in a pregnancy study. CDR3s include the opening cysteine and the closing phenylalanine or tryptophan. The D gene is left open where the match is weak. The size field is filled for only some rows; it gives once, few, many or a size class.

CDR3 | DNA | J | D | V | size
CATSRGLAGGIISTDTQYF | TGTGCCACCAGCAGAGGCCTAGCGGGAGGGATAATAAGCACAGATACGCAGTATTTT | TRBJ2-3 | TRBD2 | TRBV15 | NA
CASSFLGGTGELFF | TGTGCCAGCAGCTTTCTAGGTGGAACCGGGGAGCTGTTTTTT | TRBJ2-2 | NA | TRBV11-3 | NA
CASSLDQANTGELFF | TGTGCCAGCAGCTTGGACCAGGCGAACACCGGGGAGCTGTTTTTT | TRBJ2-2 | NA | TRBV5-4 | NA
CASNLRGSGYEQYF | TGTGCCAGCAACTTAAGGGGTAGCGGCTACGAGCAGTACTTC | TRBJ2-7 | NA | TRBV7-4 | NA
CASSFGRTSARTDTQYF | TGTGCCAGCAGTTTCGGTCGGACTAGCGCACGCACAGATACGCAGTATTTT | TRBJ2-3 | TRBD2 | TRBV27 | once
CASSPYYNEQFF | TGTGCCAGCAGTCCGTATTACAATGAGCAGTTCTTC | TRBJ2-1 | NA | TRBV28 | NA
CASSLVGGTGELFF | TGCGCCAGCAGCTTGGTCGGCGGCACCGGGGAGCTGTTTTTT | TRBJ2-2 | NA | TRBV5-1 | NA
CASTPPNNLYGYTF | TGTGCCAGTACCCCCCCCAACAATCTCTATGGCTACACCTTC | TRBJ1-2 | NA | TRBV19 | NA
CASKDRGLTEAFF | TGTGCCAGTAAGGACAGGGGGCTAACTGAAGCTTTCTTT | TRBJ1-1 | TRBD1 | TRBV19 | medium-sized
CASSLQGSTGELFF | TGTGCCAGCAGCCTACAGGGAAGCACCGGGGAGCTGTTTTTT | TRBJ2-2 | NA | TRBV11-2 | NA
CASSLRPGQGKETQYF | TGCGCCAGCAGCCTACGGCCCGGACAGGGAAAAGAGACCCAGTACTTC | TRBJ2-5 | TRBD1 | TRBV5-1 | NA
CASSFRQAGELFF | TGTGCCAGCAGCTTTCGACAGGCCGGGGAGCTGTTTTTT | TRBJ2-2 | NA | TRBV5-4 | once
CASSWDRESTDTQYF | TGTGCCAGCAGCTGGGACAGGGAGAGCACAGATACGCAGTATTTT | TRBJ2-3 | TRBD1 | TRBV7-2 | NA
CASRPGWGNQPQHF | TGTGCCAGCAGACCAGGGTGGGGCAATCAGCCCCAGCATTTT | TRBJ1-5 | NA | TRBV6-5 | NA
CASSAGTYKFF | TGTGCCAGCAGCGCCGGGACTTATAAGTTCTTC | TRBJ2-1 | NA | TRBV2 | NA
CASSSSGIAKNIQYF | TGTGCCAGCAGCTCCTCGGGTATAGCCAAAAACATTCAGTACTTC | TRBJ2-4 | NA | TRBV7-2 | NA
CASSYSGGNFYEQYF | TGTGCCAGCAGTTACTCAGGGGGTAACTTCTACGAGCAGTACTTC | TRBJ2-7 | NA | TRBV6-5 | once
CSVEAYKSNEQFF | TGCAGCGTTGAAGCGTACAAATCGAATGAGCAGTTCTTC | TRBJ2-1 | NA | TRBV29-1 | NA
CASSQGLHQPQHF | TGTGCCAGCTCCCAGGGCCTCCATCAGCCCCAGCATTTT | TRBJ1-5 | NA | TRBV19 | NA
CASSLARGLYNEQFF | TGTGCCAGCAGCTTAGCGCGAGGACTTTACAATGAGCAGTTCTTC | TRBJ2-1 | NA | TRBV7-6 | NA
CASSLPPGLAGPGDTQYF | TGTGCCAGCAGCTTGCCCCCGGGACTAGCGGGACCCGGGGATACGCAGTATTTT | TRBJ2-3 | TRBD2 | TRBV7-9 | NA
CASSLGHGGEKLFF | TGCGCCAGCAGCTTGGGACACGGGGGGGAAAAACTGTTTTTT | TRBJ1-4 | NA | TRBV5-1 | NA
CASSEARWGRPTDTQYF | TGTGCCAGCAGTGAAGCGCGCTGGGGGAGGCCCACAGATACGCAGTATTTT | TRBJ2-3 | NA | TRBV6-1 | NA
CASSLGVGPYGYTF | TGCGCCAGCAGCTTGGGGGTGGGCCCTTATGGCTACACCTTC | TRBJ1-2 | NA | TRBV5-1 | NA
CASMGGNTGELFF | TGTGCCAGCATGGGGGGGAACACCGGGGAGCTGTTTTTT | TRBJ2-2 | NA | TRBV7-6 | NA
CASSLGGQGGTDTQYF | TGTGCCAGCAGCTTGGGTGGACAGGGGGGCACAGATACGCAGTATTTT | TRBJ2-3 | TRBD1 | TRBV5-4 | NA
CASSLLEGRVDTGELFF | TGTGCCAGCAGCTTGCTGGAGGGCCGGGTTGACACCGGGGAGCTGTTTTTT | TRBJ2-2 | NA | TRBV5-6 | NA
CASTQGTGATGELFF | TGTGCCAGTACCCAGGGGACAGGAGCCACCGGGGAGCTGTTTTTT | TRBJ2-2 | TRBD1 | TRBV19 | NA
CASSRPGVPYEQYF | TGTGCCAGCAGTAGGCCCGGGGTCCCCTACGAGCAGTACTTC | TRBJ2-7 | NA | TRBV27 | NA
CASSLSSQSYGYTF | TGTGCCAGCAGTTTGTCGAGCCAATCCTATGGCTACACCTTC | TRBJ1-2 | NA | TRBV28 | few
CASSPSTGGDEQYF | TGTGCCAGCTCACCATCGACAGGGGGAGACGAGCAGTACTTC | TRBJ2-7 | TRBD1 | TRBV18 | NA
CASSPGLANTDTQYF | TGTGCTAGCAGCCCTGGACTAGCCAACACAGATACGCAGTATTTT | TRBJ2-3 | TRBD2 | TRBV7-7 | NA
CATKGQPTSGNTIYF | TGTGCCACGAAAGGACAGCCAACCTCTGGAAACACCATATATTTT | TRBJ1-3 | NA | TRBV19 | NA
CASSPGTSPNTDTQYF | TGTGCCAGCAGCCCCGGGACTAGCCCAAACACAGATACGCAGTATTTT | TRBJ2-3 | TRBD2 | TRBV11-3 | NA
CASSLGLEIEQFF | TGTGCCAGCAGTTTGGGTCTAGAAATTGAGCAGTTCTTC | TRBJ2-1 | NA | TRBV5-4 | NA
CASSATGPTDTQYF | TGTGCCAGCAGTGCGACAGGTCCCACAGATACGCAGTATTTT | TRBJ2-3 | NA | TRBV6-1 | NA
CASSLQGDSPLHF | TGTGCCAGCAGCTTGCAGGGGGATTCACCCCTCCACTTT | TRBJ1-6 | TRBD1 | TRBV5-5 | NA
CASSFGLAGGQETQYF | TGTGCCAGCAGCTTTGGACTAGCGGGGGGACAAGAGACCCAGTACTTC | TRBJ2-5 | TRBD2 | TRBV5-6 | NA
CASGTGGWYEQYF | TGTGCCAGCGGGACAGGGGGTTGGTACGAGCAGTACTTC | TRBJ2-7 | TRBD1 | TRBV25-1 | NA
CASSDPGEEDGYTF | TGTGCCAGCAGTGATCCTGGGGAGGAGGATGGCTACACCTTC | TRBJ1-2 | NA | TRBV6-1 | NA
CASSLGGAGGGEQYF | TGTGCCAGCAGCTTAGGTGGTGCGGGGGGGGGTGAGCAGTACTTC | TRBJ2-7 | TRBD2 | TRBV7-2 | few
CASSSTSGLQETQYF | TGTGCCAGCAGCTCGACTAGCGGTCTCCAAGAGACCCAGTACTTC | TRBJ2-5 | TRBD2 | TRBV7-9 | NA
CASSLSRVAGLDNEQFF | TGTGCCAGCAGTTTATCCAGGGTGGCTGGTCTCGACAATGAGCAGTTCTTC | TRBJ2-1 | NA | TRBV27 | NA
CASSDPSTGSQYEQYF | TGTGCCAGCAGTGACCCCTCGACGGGATCTCAATACGAGCAGTACTTC | TRBJ2-7 | NA | TRBV6-1 | NA
CASSPTSTSTDTQYF | TGTGCCAGCAGCCCGACTAGCACTAGCACAGATACGCAGTATTTT | TRBJ2-3 | TRBD2 | TRBV11-2 | NA
CASSPQGMGEAFF | TGTGCCAGCAGTCCTCAGGGTATGGGAGAAGCTTTCTTT | TRBJ1-1 | NA | TRBV27 | NA
CSVGSSGGAWTGELFF | TGCAGCGTAGGATCTAGCGGGGGGGCTTGGACCGGGGAGCTGTTTTTT | TRBJ2-2 | TRBD2 | TRBV29-1 | NA
CAWSGRTGGTEAFF | TGTGCCTGGAGTGGGCGGACAGGGGGCACTGAAGCTTTCTTT | TRBJ1-1 | TRBD1 | TRBV30 | NA
CASSEGLAAKGTQYF | TGTGCCAGCAGTGAAGGACTAGCGGCCAAGGGTACGCAGTATTTT | TRBJ2-3 | TRBD2 | TRBV6-4 | NA